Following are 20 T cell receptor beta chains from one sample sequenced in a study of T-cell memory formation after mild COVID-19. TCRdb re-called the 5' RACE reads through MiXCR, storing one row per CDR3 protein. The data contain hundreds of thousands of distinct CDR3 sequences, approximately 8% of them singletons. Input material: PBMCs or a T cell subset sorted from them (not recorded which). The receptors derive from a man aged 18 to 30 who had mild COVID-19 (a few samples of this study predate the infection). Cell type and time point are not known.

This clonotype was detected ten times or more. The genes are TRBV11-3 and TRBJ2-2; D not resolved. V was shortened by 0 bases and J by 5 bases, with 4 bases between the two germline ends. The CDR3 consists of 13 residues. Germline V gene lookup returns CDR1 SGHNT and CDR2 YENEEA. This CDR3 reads CASSLEATGELFF. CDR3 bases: TGTGCCAGCAGCTTAGAGGCGACCGGGGAGCTGTTTTTT.

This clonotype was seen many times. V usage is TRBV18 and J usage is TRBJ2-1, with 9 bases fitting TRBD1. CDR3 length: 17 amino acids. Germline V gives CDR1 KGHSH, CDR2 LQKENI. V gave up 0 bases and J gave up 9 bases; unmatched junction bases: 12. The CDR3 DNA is TGTGCCAGCTCACCACCGTTGGGGACAGGGATCCTCGGTGAGCAGTTCTTC. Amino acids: CASSPPLGTGILGEQFF.

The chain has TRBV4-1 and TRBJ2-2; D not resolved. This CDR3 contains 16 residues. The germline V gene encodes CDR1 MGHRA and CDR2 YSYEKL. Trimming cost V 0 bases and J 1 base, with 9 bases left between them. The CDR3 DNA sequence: TGCGCCAGCAGCCAAGAAGGGTTAATGAACACCGGGGAGCTGTTTTTT. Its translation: CASSQEGLMNTGELFF.

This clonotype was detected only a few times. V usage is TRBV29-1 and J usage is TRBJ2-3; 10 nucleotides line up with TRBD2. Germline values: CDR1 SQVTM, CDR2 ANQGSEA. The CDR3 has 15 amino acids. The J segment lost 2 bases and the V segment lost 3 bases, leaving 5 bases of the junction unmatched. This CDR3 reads CSVERAGGPTDTQYF. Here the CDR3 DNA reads TGCAGCGTTGAGAGAGCGGGGGGGCCCACAGATACGCAGTATTTT.

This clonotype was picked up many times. Here the CDR3 DNA reads TGTGCCAGCAGTGAACCGACTAGCGGGGGTTACTACAATGAGCAGTTCTTC. It specifies CASSEPTSGGYYNEQFF. V and J are TRBV6-5 and TRBJ2-1, with TRBD2 matching 12 bases. Germline values: CDR1 MNHEY, CDR2 SVGAGI. CDR3 length: 17 residues. The junction had 8 bases not matched to a gene; V was cut back by 5 bases and J by 3 bases.

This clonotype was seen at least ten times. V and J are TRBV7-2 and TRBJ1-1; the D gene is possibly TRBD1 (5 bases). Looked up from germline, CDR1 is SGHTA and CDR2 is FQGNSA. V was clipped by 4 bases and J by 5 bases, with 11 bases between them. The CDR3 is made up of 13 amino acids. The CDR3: CASSSGQVTEAFF. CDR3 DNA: TGTGCCAGCAGCTCCGGACAAGTTACTGAAGCTTTCTTT.

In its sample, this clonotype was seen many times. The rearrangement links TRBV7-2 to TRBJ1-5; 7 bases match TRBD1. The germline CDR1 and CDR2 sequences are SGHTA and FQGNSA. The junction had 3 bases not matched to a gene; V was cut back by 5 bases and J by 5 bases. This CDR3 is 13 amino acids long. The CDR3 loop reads CASSIRGDQPQHF. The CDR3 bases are TGTGCCAGCAGCATCAGGGGGGATCAGCCCCAGCATTTT.

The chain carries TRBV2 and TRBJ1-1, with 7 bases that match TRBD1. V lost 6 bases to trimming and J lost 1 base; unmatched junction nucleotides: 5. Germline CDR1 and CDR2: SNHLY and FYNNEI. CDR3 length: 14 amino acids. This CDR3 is CASRRQGENTEAFF. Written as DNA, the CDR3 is TGTGCCAGCAGGAGACAGGGCGAGAACACTGAAGCTTTCTTT.

Written as DNA, the CDR3 is TGTGCCAGCAGCTCACAGGCCTCGAAATCCGACGAGCAGTACTTC. Translated, it gives CASSSQASKSDEQYF. This chain links TRBV7-2 with TRBJ2-7, with a tentative D call TRBD1 (5 bases). V gave up 4 bases and J gave up 5 bases, with 18 bases separating them. The germline gives CDR1 SGHTA, CDR2 FQGNSA. This CDR3 contains 15 residues.

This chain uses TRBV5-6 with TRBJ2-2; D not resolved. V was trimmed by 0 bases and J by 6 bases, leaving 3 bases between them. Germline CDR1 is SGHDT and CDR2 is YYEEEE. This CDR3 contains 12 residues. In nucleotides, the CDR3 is TGTGCCAGCAGCTTGGAGGCCGGGGAGCTGTTTTTT. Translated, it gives CASSLEAGELFF.

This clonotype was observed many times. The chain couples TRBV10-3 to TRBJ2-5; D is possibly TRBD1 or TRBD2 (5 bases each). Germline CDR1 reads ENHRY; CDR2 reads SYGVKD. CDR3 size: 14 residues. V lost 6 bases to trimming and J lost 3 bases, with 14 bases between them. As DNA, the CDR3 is TGTGCCATCAGCCAGAGGGGTGACGAAGAGACCCAGTACTTC. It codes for CAISQRGDEETQYF.

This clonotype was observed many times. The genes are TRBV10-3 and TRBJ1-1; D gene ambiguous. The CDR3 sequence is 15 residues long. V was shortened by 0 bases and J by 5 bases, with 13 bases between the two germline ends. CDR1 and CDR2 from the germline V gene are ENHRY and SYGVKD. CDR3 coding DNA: TGTGCCATCAGTGAGTCGGCAGGCTCGGCAACTGAAGCTTTCTTT. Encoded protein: CAISESAGSATEAFF.

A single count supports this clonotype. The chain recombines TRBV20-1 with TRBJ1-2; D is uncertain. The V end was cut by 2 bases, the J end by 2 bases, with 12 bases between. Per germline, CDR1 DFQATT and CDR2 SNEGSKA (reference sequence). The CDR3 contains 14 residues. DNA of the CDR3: TGCAGTGCTAGAATGCCTCCGACAAACTATGGCTACACCTTC. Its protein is CSARMPPTNYGYTF.

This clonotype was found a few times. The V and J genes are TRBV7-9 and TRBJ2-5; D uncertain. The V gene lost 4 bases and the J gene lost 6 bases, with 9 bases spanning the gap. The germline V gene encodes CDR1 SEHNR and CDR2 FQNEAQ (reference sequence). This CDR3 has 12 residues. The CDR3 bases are TGTGCCAGCAGCTCCCCTTCGCAGACCCAGTACTTC. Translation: CASSSPSQTQYF.

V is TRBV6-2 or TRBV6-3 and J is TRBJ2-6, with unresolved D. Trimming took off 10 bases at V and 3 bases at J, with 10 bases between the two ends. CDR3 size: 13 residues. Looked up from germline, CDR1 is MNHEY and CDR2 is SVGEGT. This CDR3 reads CAIPRNGANVLTF. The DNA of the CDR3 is TGTGCCATCCCTCGAAATGGGGCCAACGTCCTGACTTTC.

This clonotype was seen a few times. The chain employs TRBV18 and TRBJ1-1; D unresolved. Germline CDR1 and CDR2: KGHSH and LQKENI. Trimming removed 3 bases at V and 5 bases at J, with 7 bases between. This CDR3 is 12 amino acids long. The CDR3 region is CASSPARTEAFF. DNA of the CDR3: TGTGCCAGCTCACCTGCTCGGACTGAAGCTTTCTTT.

CDR3 DNA: TGCGCCAGCAGCGTGACGACACCTAACACTGAAGCTTTCTTT. It encodes CASSVTTPNTEAFF. The rearrangement uses TRBV5-1 and TRBJ1-1; D gene ambiguous. The CDR3 has 14 amino acids. Germline CDR1 SGHRS, CDR2 YFSETQ. The germline V and J ends were trimmed by 4 bases and 2 bases, with 12 bases remaining between them.

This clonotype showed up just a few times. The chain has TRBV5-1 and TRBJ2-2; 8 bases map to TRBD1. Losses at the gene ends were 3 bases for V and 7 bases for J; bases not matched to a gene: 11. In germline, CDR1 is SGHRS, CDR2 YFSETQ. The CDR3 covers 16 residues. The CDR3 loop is CASSSRGQGWVGELFF. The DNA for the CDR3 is TGCGCCAGCAGCTCGCGAGGACAGGGATGGGTCGGGGAGCTGTTTTTT.

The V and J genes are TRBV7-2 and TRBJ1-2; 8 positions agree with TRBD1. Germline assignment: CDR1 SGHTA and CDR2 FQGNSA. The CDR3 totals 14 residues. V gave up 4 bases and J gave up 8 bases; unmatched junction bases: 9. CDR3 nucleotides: TGTGCCAGCAGCTCCCTGGGACAGGCCGGAGGCTACACCTTC. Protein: CASSSLGQAGGYTF.

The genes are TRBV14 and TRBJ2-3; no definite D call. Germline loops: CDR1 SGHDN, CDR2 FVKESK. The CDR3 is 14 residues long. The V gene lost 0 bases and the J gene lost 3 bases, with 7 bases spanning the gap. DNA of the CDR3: TGTGCCAGCAGCCAAGATCTTTGGACAGATACGCAGTATTTT. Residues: CASSQDLWTDTQYF.